This TCR beta chain originates from a study of blood T cell repertoires in COVID-19. Study summary: Both acute and convalescent COVID-19 samples were obtained from the United States, Italy and Spain. In each case, the material was cDNA or gDNA derived from T cells, B-cell-depleted T cells, or PBMCs.

This clone was detected only a few times. Germline values: CDR1 LNHDA, CDR2 SQIVND (reference sequence). Trimming at V came to 4 bases and at J to 6 bases, leaving 4 bases not matched to a gene. CDR3 length: 14 residues. Authors' analysis steps: From reference gene primer amplification, estimates of nucleated cell counts were derived. Here immunoSEQ multiplex PCR was the method, and the copy in TCRdb shows in-frame clones only, minus some. The DNA gave D and trimming, while V, J and clone size come from that table. Of approximately 170,000 clones in the sample, about four fifths were seen once. The TCR comes from a woman older than 75 with active or convalescent COVID-19. The chain recombines TRBV19 with TRBJ2-2; 8 bases match TRBD1. The specimen sequenced was peripheral blood. The CDR3, as DNA: TGTGCCAGTAGTACAGGGGGCATGTCCGGGGAGCTGTTTTTT. This codes for CASSTGGMSGELFF.